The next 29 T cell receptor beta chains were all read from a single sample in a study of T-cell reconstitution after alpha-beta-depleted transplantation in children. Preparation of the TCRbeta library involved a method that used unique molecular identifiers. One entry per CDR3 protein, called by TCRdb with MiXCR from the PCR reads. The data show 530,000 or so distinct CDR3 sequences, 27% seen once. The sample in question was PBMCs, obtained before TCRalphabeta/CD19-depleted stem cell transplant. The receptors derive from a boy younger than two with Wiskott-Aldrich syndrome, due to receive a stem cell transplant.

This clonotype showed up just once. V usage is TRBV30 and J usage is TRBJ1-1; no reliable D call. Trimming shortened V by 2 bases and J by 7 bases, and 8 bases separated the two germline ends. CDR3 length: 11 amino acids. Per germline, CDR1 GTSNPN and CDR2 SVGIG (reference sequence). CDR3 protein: CAWSNRDEAFF. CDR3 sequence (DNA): TGTGCCTGGAGTAACAGAGATGAAGCTTTCTTT.

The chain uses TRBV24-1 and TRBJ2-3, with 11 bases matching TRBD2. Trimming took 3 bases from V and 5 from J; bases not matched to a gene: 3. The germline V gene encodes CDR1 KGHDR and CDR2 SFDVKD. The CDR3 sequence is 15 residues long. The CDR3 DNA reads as TGTGCCACCAGTGATCCCGGACTAGCGGGAGATACGCAGTATTTT. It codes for CATSDPGLAGDTQYF.

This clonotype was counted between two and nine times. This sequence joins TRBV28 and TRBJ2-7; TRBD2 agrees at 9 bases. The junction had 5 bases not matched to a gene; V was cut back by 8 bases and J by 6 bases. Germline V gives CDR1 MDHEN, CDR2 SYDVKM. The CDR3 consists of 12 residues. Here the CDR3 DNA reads TGTGCCAGCGGCCTAGCGGGAACCGAGCAGTACTTC. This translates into CASGLAGTEQYF.

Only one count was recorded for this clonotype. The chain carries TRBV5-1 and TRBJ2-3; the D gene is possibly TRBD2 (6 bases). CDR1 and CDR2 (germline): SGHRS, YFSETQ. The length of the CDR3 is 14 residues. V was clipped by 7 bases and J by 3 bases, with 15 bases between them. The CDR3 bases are TGCGCCAGCGGTCGGGAGAGAGTGACAGATACGCAGTATTTT. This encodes CASGRERVTDTQYF.

CDR3 loop: CASSQDRLAIYNEQFF. The CDR3 DNA follows: TGTGCCAGCAGCCAAGATAGACTAGCGATCTACAATGAGCAGTTCTTC. The chain has TRBV14 and TRBJ2-1, with TRBD2 matching 8 bases. The V gene end was trimmed by 0 bases and the J gene end by 3 bases; junction bases not matched to a gene: 4. This CDR3 region has 16 residues. Germline CDR1 and CDR2: SGHDN and FVKESK.

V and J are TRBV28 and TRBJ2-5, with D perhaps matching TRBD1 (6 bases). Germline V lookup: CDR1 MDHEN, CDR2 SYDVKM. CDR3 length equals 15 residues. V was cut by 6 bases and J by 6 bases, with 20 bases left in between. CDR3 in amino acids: CASRQTKGERKTQYF. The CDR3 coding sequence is TGTGCCAGCAGACAGACCAAGGGGGAACGAAAGACCCAGTACTTC.

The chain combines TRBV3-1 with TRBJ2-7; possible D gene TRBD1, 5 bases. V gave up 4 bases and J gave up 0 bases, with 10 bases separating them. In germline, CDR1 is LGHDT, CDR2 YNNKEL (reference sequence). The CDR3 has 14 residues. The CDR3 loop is CASSLGAHSYEQYF. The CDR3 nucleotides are TGTGCCAGCAGCCTTGGGGCTCACTCCTACGAGCAGTACTTC.

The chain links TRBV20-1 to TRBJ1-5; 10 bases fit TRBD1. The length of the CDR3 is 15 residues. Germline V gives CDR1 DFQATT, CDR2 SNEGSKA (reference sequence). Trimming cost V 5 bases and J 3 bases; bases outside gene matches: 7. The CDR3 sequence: CSAGEGTGDNQPQHF. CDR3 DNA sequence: TGCAGTGCTGGCGAAGGGACAGGGGACAATCAGCCCCAGCATTTT.

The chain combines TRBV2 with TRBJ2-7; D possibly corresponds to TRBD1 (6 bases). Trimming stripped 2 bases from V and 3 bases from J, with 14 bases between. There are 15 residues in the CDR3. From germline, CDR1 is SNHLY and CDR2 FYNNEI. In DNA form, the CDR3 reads TGTGCCAGCAGTGAATCTGCAGGGGCTTACTACGAGCAGTACTTC. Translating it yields CASSESAGAYYEQYF.

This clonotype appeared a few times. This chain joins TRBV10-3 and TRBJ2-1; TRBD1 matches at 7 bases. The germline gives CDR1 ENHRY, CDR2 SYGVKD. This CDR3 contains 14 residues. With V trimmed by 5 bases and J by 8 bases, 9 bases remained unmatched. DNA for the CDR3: TGTGCCATCAGTCTTCTAGGGGGCAGGGATGAGCAGTTCTTC. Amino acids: CAISLLGGRDEQFF.

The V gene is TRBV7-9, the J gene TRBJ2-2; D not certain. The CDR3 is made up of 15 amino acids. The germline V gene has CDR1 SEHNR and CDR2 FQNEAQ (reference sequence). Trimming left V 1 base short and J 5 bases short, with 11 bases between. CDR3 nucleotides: TGTGCCAGCAGCTTAGGGGCCGTAAGGACCGGGGAGCTGTTTTTT. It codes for CASSLGAVRTGELFF.

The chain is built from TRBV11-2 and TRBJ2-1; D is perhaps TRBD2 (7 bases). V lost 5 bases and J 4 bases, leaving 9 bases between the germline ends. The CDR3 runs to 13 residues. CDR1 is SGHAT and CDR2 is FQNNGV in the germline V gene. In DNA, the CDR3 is TGTGCCAGCAGCCGGGGGGCTTACAATGAGCAGTTCTTC. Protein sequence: CASSRGAYNEQFF.

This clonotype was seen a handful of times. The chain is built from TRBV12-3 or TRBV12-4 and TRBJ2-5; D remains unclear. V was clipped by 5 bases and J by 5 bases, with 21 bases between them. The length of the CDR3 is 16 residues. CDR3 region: CASSPTGRPRTETQYF. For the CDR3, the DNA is TGTGCCAGCAGTCCTACTGGGCGGCCCCGAACCGAGACCCAGTACTTC.

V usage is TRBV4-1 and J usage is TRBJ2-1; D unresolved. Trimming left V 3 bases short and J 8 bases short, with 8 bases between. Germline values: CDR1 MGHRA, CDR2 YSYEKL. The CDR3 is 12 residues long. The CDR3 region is CASSHAGYEQFF. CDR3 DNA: TGCGCCAGCAGCCATGCTGGGTATGAGCAGTTCTTC.

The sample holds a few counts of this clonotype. In DNA form, the CDR3 reads TGTGCCAGCAGCCAGGACAACCAAGAGACCCAGTACTTC. Amino acid sequence: CASSQDNQETQYF. This chain connects TRBV28 to TRBJ2-5; D is possibly TRBD1 (5 bases). V was trimmed by 6 bases and J by 0 bases, leaving 8 bases between them. Germline V gives CDR1 MDHEN, CDR2 SYDVKM. This CDR3 has 13 residues.

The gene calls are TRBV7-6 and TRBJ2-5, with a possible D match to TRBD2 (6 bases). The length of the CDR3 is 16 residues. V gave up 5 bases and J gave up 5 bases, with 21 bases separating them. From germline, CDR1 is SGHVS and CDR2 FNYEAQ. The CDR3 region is CASSPHQNRRVETQYF. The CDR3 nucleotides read TGTGCCAGCAGCCCACACCAAAACCGGAGGGTGGAGACCCAGTACTTC.

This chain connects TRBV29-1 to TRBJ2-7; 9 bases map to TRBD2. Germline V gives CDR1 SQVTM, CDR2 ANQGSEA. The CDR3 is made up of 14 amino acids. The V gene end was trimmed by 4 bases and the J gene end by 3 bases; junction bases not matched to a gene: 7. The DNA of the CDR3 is TGCAGCGTTGTTCGGGGTAGCGGGAGCTACGAGCAGTACTTC. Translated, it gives CSVVRGSGSYEQYF.

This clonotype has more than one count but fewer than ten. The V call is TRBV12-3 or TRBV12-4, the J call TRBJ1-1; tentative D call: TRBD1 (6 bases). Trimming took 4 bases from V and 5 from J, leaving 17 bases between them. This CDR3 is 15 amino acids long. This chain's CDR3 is CASSSDKTGWTEAFF. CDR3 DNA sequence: TGTGCCAGCAGTTCGGATAAAACAGGGTGGACTGAAGCTTTCTTT.

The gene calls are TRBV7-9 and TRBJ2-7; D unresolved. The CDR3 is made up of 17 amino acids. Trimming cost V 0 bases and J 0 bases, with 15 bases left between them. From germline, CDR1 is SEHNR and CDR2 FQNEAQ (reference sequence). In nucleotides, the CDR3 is TGTGCCAGCAGCTTAGCCCCTGGTGTATCCTCCTCCTACGAGCAGTACTTC. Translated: CASSLAPGVSSSYEQYF.

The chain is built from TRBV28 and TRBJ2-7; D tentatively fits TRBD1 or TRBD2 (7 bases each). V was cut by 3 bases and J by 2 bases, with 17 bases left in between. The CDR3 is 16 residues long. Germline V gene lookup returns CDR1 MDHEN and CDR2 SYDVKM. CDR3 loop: CASSFGGTALTYEQYF. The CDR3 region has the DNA TGTGCCAGCAGTTTCGGGGGGACAGCGTTAACCTACGAGCAGTACTTC.

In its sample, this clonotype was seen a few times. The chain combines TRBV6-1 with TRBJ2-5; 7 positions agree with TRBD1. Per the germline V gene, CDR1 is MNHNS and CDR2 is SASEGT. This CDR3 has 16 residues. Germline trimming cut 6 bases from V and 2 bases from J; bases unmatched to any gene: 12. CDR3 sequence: CASSRGVRQGQETQYF. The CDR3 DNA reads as TGTGCCAGCAGCCGCGGAGTGAGACAGGGTCAAGAGACCCAGTACTTC.

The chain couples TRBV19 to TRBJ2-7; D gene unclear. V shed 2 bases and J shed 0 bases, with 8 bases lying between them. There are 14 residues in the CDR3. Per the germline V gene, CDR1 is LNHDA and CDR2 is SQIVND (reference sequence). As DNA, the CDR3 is TGTGCCAGTAGTATAACCAAGACCTCCTACGAGCAGTACTTC. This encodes CASSITKTSYEQYF.

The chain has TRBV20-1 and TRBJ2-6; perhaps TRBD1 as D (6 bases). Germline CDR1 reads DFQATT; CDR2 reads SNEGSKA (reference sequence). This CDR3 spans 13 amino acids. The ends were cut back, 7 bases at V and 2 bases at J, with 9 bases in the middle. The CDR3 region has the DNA TGCAGTGTCTGGGGGCCTGGGGCCAACGTCCTGACTTTC. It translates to CSVWGPGANVLTF.

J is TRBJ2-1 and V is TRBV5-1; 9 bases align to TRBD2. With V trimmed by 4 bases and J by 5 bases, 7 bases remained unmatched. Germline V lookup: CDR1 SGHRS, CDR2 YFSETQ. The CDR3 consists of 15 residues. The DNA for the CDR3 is TGCGCCAGCAGCCAGTTCGCTAGCGGGAACAATGAGCAGTTCTTC. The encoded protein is CASSQFASGNNEQFF.

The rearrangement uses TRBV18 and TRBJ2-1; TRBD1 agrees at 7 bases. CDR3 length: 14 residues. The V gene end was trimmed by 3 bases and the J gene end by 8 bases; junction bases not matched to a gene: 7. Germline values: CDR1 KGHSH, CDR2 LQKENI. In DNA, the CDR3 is TGTGCCAGCTCACCCAATACAGGGGTCGATGAGCAGTTCTTC. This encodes CASSPNTGVDEQFF.

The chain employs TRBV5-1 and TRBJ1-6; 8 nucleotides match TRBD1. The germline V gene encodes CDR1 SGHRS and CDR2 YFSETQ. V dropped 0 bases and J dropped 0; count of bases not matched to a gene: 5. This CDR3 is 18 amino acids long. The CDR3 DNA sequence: TGCGCCAGCAGCTTGGGACAGGGGACGATCTCCTATAATTCACCCCTCCACTTT. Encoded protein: CASSLGQGTISYNSPLHF.

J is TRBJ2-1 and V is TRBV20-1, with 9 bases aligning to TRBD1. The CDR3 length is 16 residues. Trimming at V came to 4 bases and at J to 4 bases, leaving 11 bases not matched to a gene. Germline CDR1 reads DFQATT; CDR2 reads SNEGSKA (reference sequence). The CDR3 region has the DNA TGCAGTGCTAACACCGGGACAGGGTCTTGGTACAATGAGCAGTTCTTC. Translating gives CSANTGTGSWYNEQFF.

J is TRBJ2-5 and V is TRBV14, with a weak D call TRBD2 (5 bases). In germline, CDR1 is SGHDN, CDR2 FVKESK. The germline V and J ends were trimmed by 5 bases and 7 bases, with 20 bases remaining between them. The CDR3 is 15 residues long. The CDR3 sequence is CASSKSLRTLGTQYF. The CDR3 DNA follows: TGTGCCAGCAGCAAATCACTCAGGACTCTGGGGACCCAGTACTTC.

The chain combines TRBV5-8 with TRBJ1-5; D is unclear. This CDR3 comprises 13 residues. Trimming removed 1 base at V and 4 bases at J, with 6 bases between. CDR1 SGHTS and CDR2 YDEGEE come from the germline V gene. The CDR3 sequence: CASSLYANQPQHF. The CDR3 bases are TGTGCCAGCAGCTTGTATGCGAATCAGCCCCAGCATTTT.